Sequencing of this TCR beta chain was carried out in a study of OX40 agonist ivuxolimab in advanced cancers. As for the study in general: Dose-escalation cases comprised hepatocellular carcinoma, melanoma, renal cell or head and neck cancer.

Points on this clone: The target antigen is unknown.

V lost 2 bases and J 5 bases, leaving 11 bases between the germline ends. This CDR3 has 14 amino acids. Per the germline V gene, CDR1 is SGHDT and CDR2 is YYEEEE. Data came from immunoSEQ multiplex PCR; TCRdb stores just in-frame clones and leaves some out. The data hold around 40,000 clones, with more than 75% observed a single time. Study results and caveats: Averaging showed that CD8+ T cells had more expanded clones than CD4+ did. Clones of CD4+ and CD8+ blood T cells grew by week 6 at doses of 0.1 to 3.0 mg/kg. Among patients with partial responses at 0.1-3.0 mg/kg, clonal expansion was among the lowest.

This TCR derives from an adult with an advanced solid tumor such as melanoma, head and neck, liver or kidney cancer. Sequences were derived from CD4+ or CD8+ T cells sorted from blood, sampled in a trial of the OX40 agonist ivuxolimab. The gene calls are TRBV5-6 and TRBJ2-1, with D possibly TRBD1 on 6 matching bases. The CDR3 nucleotides are TGTGCCAGCAGCTTCCCAGGGGTGGACAATGAGCAGTTCTTC. It translates to CASSFPGVDNEQFF. Combining the CDR3 with reference TRBV5-6 and TRBJ2-1 gives the whole variable domain DAGVTQSPTHLIKTRGQQVTLRCSPKSGHDTVSWYQQALGQGPQFIFQYYEEEERQRGNFPDRFSGHQFPNYSSELNVNALLLGDSALYLCASSFPGVDNEQFFGPGTRLTVL.